This T cell receptor (beta chain) was profiled in a study of blood T cell repertoires in COVID-19 (dated by TCRdb to about 2020). In the study overall: Collaborator samples came from the United States, Italy and Spain and covered acute and convalescent phases of COVID-19. The samples were drawn from the first 160 participants of the ongoing ImmuneRACE study and from roughly 1,300 subjects provided by 6 global collaborators. Nearly every sample came with metadata listing a de-identified subject ID, COVID-19 status, age in years and sex. The prospective study material was composed of cDNA or gDNA derived from T cells, B-cell-depleted T cells, or PBMCs. Subjects who had been exposed to COVID-19, were actively infected with it, or had recovered from it provided the deeply sampled blood TCRbeta repertoires that made up the dataset. Where available, HLA class I and class II types were obtained from metadata supplied by the sample provider rather than from assay-based typing. The repertoires were released in a freely available public database meant as a resource for research on the immune response to SARS-CoV-2.

The investigation overall reported the following: The quantity of clinical and demographic metadata differed by source and by participant and was supplied without curation.

TCRbeta CDR3 regions were amplified from genomic DNA by means of the immunoSEQ Assay, a bias-controlled multiplex PCR. In the source study's methods: The number of nucleated cells in each sample was estimated from the amplification of reference gene primers within the assay. To quantify the absolute abundance of each unique TCRbeta CDR3 rearrangement, sequence reads were collapsed and filtered. For each sample, productive Simpson clonality was calculated by taking the square root of Simpson's diversity index across productive rearrangements. TCRdb carries this immuneACCESS record with in-frame sequences only. Its versions omit some clonotypes, under half of them owing to an unresolved V gene in the studies checked, with the rest unexplained. V, J and clone size are those of that table, while D and trimming were read from the DNA. The table for this sample lists about 290,000 clones; 70% to 90% of them were counted only once. About 4% of the sample is held by the ten biggest clonotypes.

Collaborating institutions collected whole blood in K2EDTA tubes following their own protocols. For TCRbeta analysis, collaborators shipped samples as frozen whole blood, isolated PBMCs, or DNA extracted from either of those sample types. As for this clone: The target of this receptor is not known. Per-base quality was not reported, and no clone a single base away is much larger than it.

The V and J ends are trimmed by 11 bases and 2 bases, leaving 9 bases between them. From its cysteine to its phenylalanine, the CDR3 spans 12 amino acids. Kept here is only the CDR3 DNA, which spans 36 bases and is read in frame from base 1. CDR1 and CDR2, looked up from the germline V gene, are MDHEN and SYDVKM. The clonotype comes from a woman aged 45-65 years with active or convalescent COVID-19. The sample consisted of peripheral blood. In this chain, TRBV28 is recombined with TRBJ1-4, with TRBD1 perhaps the D gene, on 6 matching bases. Here is the DNA: TGTGCCGTCCAGGGGACTAATGAAAAACTGTTTTTT. The encoded protein is CAVQGTNEKLFF.